This passage covers 25 T cell receptor beta chains from one sample sequenced in a study of shared clonotypes between healthy human individuals. TCRdb's copy holds only in-frame clones and misses some; the assay was immunoSEQ multiplex PCR. The data hold some 2 million clones, with about 95% observed a single time. The naive CD8 fraction comprised CD45RO-negative cells positively selected for CCR7 and excluded terminally differentiated effector memory CD45RA+ cells. Sequencing used naive CD8+ T cells sorted from blood. Source of these receptors: a man aged 18 to 30 in good health.

The chain couples TRBV28 to TRBJ1-5; maybe TRBD1 (6 bases). V was pared by 5 bases and J by 3 bases, with 20 bases between. CDR1 is MDHEN and CDR2 is SYDVKM in the germline V gene. The CDR3 has 17 amino acids. The CDR3 sequence: CASSPTEWGADNQPQHF. As DNA, the CDR3 is TGTGCCAGCAGTCCGACAGAGTGGGGGGCGGACAATCAGCCCCAGCATTTT.

This chain uses TRBV7-9 with TRBJ1-1; D uncertain. The CDR3 is made up of 15 amino acids. The germline V gene encodes CDR1 SEHNR and CDR2 FQNEAQ (reference sequence). V lost 5 bases, J lost 0 bases, and 13 bases lay in between. The CDR3 loop reads CASSQGLGLNTEAFF. CDR3 DNA: TGTGCCAGCAGCCAAGGCCTGGGGTTGAACACTGAAGCTTTCTTT.

The genes are TRBV5-1 and TRBJ2-7; TRBD1 aligns across 8 bases. After removal of 3 bases from V and 0 bases from J, the junction contained 8 bases not matched to a gene. Germline values: CDR1 SGHRS, CDR2 YFSETQ. This CDR3 is built from 16 residues. This CDR3 reads CASSSGQGVPSYEQYF. CDR3 DNA: TGCGCCAGCAGCTCCGGACAGGGCGTACCCTCCTACGAGCAGTACTTC.

The V and J genes are TRBV9 and TRBJ2-1; D gene uncertain. From germline, CDR1 is SGDLS and CDR2 YYNGEE. Deletions cut 0 bases from V and 0 bases from J, with 13 bases between. The CDR3 extends over 17 amino acids. In DNA, the CDR3 is TGTGCCAGCAGCGTAGTTGATCTACCGAGCTCCTACAATGAGCAGTTCTTC. This gives the protein CASSVVDLPSSYNEQFF.

The V gene is TRBV6-5, the J gene TRBJ1-1; no clear D gene. Per germline, CDR1 MNHEY and CDR2 SVGAGI. V gave up 0 bases and J gave up 4 bases, with 12 bases separating them. The CDR3 consists of 15 residues. This chain's CDR3 is CASSYSYPGSTEAFF. CDR3 DNA sequence: TGTGCCAGCAGTTACTCGTATCCGGGCAGCACTGAAGCTTTCTTT.

Points on this clone: The sample contains more than one DNA sequence encoding this CDR3. The V gene is TRBV27, the J gene TRBJ1-1; D is ambiguous. This CDR3 has 14 residues. Trimming cost V 5 bases and J 0 bases, with 10 bases left between them. Per the germline V gene, CDR1 is MNHEY and CDR2 is SMNVEV (reference sequence). The CDR3 is CASSPTVMNTEAFF. CDR3 sequence (DNA): TGTGCCAGCAGTCCCACTGTTATGAACACTGAAGCTTTCTTT.

This clone was picked up one time. This rearrangement joins TRBV27 to TRBJ2-3; D remains ambiguous. Trimming took 5 bases from V and 4 from J, leaving 4 bases between them. There are 11 residues in the CDR3. The germline V gene has CDR1 MNHEY and CDR2 SMNVEV (reference sequence). CDR3 region: CASSGSDTQYF. CDR3 in DNA: TGTGCCAGCAGTGGATCAGATACGCAGTATTTT.

The chain couples TRBV10-2 to TRBJ2-5; TRBD2 matches 7 bases. The tail of the sequence fits TRBJ2-7 better, so the J call may be wrong. The CDR3 contains 14 residues. Looked up from germline, CDR1 is WSHSY and CDR2 is SAAADI. The CDR3 loop reads CARKRRREKHEQYF. CDR3 bases: TGCGCCAGGAAGAGGAGGCGGGAGAAACACGAGCAGTACTTC.

The chain has TRBV11-2 and TRBJ2-7; TRBD2 is a possible D gene (5 bases). The V and J ends lost 3 bases and 4 bases respectively, with 13 bases between them. CDR3 length equals 14 residues. Per the germline V gene, CDR1 is SGHAT and CDR2 is FQNNGV. CDR3 nucleotide sequence: TGTGCCAGCAGCTTTTCAGGTGGAGGATACGAGCAGTACTTC. This encodes CASSFSGGGYEQYF.

The chain carries TRBV5-1 and TRBJ1-1; no reliable D call. The CDR3 has 12 residues. Germline lookup yields CDR1 SGHRS and CDR2 YFSETQ. V was shortened by 0 bases and J by 8 bases, with 8 bases between the two germline ends. DNA of the CDR3: TGCGCCAGCAGCTTGGATCAGTTCGAAGCTTTCTTT. This sequence encodes CASSLDQFEAFF.

This chain joins TRBV4-1 and TRBJ2-7; no definite D call. Germline CDR1 MGHRA, CDR2 YSYEKL. Trimming cost V 4 bases and J 3 bases, with 10 bases left between them. This CDR3 has 13 residues. The CDR3 spells CASSLRLDYEQYF. The CDR3 region has the DNA TGCGCCAGCAGCCTAAGATTAGACTACGAGCAGTACTTC.

V is TRBV13 and J is TRBJ2-1; weak D call: TRBD1 (6 bases). The CDR3 loop spans 14 amino acids. The V end lost 5 bases, the J end lost 7 bases, and 15 bases lay between the germline ends. CDR1 is PRHDT, CDR2 FYEKMQ, per germline (reference sequence). The CDR3 region is CASSLRGIANEQFF. Here the CDR3 DNA reads TGTGCCAGCAGCCTCAGGGGTATCGCTAATGAGCAGTTCTTC.

V is TRBV15 and J is TRBJ2-5; D unresolved. The CDR3 length is 12 residues. Germline CDR1 reads LNHNV; CDR2 reads YYDKDF (reference sequence). Between the trimmed V and J ends, which lost 4 bases and 1 base, there was a span of 4 bases. CDR3 sequence: CATSNSQETQYF. In nucleotides, the CDR3 is TGTGCCACCAGCAACTCCCAAGAGACCCAGTACTTC. The full variable domain, its missing parts supplied by reference TRBV15 and TRBJ2-5, is DAMVIQNPRYQVTQFGKPVTLSCSQTLNHNVMYWYQQKSSQAPKLLFHYYDKDFNNEADTPDNFQSRRPNTSFCFLDIRSPGLGDTAMYLCATSNSQETQYFGPGTRLLVL.

The chain recombines TRBV13 with TRBJ2-5; a possible D gene is TRBD1 (6 bases). V dropped 2 bases and J dropped 5 bases, with 15 bases sitting between them. The CDR3 contains 15 residues. Germline CDR1 PRHDT, CDR2 FYEKMQ (reference sequence). The chain's CDR3 is CASSLWGHQEETQYF. For the CDR3, the DNA is TGTGCCAGCAGCTTATGGGGGCATCAGGAGGAGACCCAGTACTTC.

The V call is TRBV7-6, the J call TRBJ2-7, with TRBD2 identical over 7 bases. The V gene end was trimmed by 5 bases and the J gene end by 3 bases; junction bases not matched to a gene: 4. Germline CDR1 reads SGHVS; CDR2 reads FNYEAQ. The CDR3 is made up of 13 amino acids. CDR3 protein: CASSPAGVYEQYF. The DNA for the CDR3 is TGTGCCAGCAGCCCCGCGGGAGTCTACGAGCAGTACTTC. Complete variable domain (other parts from reference TRBV7-6 and TRBJ2-7): GAGVSQSPRYKVTKRGQDVALRCDPISGHVSLYWYRQALGQGPEFLTYFNYEAQQDKSGLPNDRFSAERPEGSISTLTIQRTEQRDSAMYRCASSPAGVYEQYFGPGTRLTVT.

The chain links TRBV6-5 to TRBJ2-5; D is possibly TRBD1 (7 bases). V gave up 10 bases and J gave up 5 bases, with 20 bases separating them. The germline gives CDR1 MNHEY, CDR2 SVGAGI. This CDR3 is 14 amino acids long. The CDR3 loop is CATQGGSMGETQYF. The CDR3 coding sequence is TGTGCCACCCAGGGGGGTAGTATGGGCGAGACCCAGTACTTC.

The rearrangement joins TRBV13 to TRBJ2-1; D remains ambiguous. Per the germline V gene, CDR1 is PRHDT and CDR2 is FYEKMQ (reference sequence). The V gene lost 5 bases and the J gene lost 7 bases, with 12 bases spanning the gap. This CDR3 contains 13 residues. CDR3: CASSALSRNEQFF. CDR3 coding DNA: TGTGCCAGCAGCGCCCTTAGTAGGAATGAGCAGTTCTTC.

The chain employs TRBV4-3 and TRBJ2-5; D uncertain. CDR3 length: 13 residues. Germline CDR1 LGHNA, CDR2 YSLEER. V was trimmed by 4 bases and J by 1 base, leaving 7 bases between them. The CDR3 sequence is CASSLTTQETQYF. As DNA, the CDR3 is TGCGCCAGCAGCCTAACTACCCAAGAGACCCAGTACTTC.

This clone came up once. The rearrangement links TRBV27 to TRBJ1-2; maybe TRBD1 (6 bases). V was clipped by 3 bases and J by 4 bases, with 12 bases between them. Germline V gene sequence: CDR1 MNHEY, CDR2 SMNVEV (reference sequence). There are 14 residues in the CDR3. The CDR3 DNA reads as TGTGCCAGCAGTTTGCTACAGGGAGCCTATGGCTACACCTTC. Its translation is CASSLLQGAYGYTF.

The J gene is TRBJ2-5, the V gene TRBV10-1; D perhaps matches TRBD2 (6 bases). This CDR3 has 15 residues. The V end lost 3 bases, the J end lost 1 base, and 12 bases lay between the germline ends. Germline assignment: CDR1 WNHNN and CDR2 SYGVQD (reference sequence). DNA of the CDR3: TGCGCCAGCAGTGATGGGAAGGAGGGCCAAGAGACCCAGTACTTC. It encodes CASSDGKEGQETQYF.

V is TRBV5-1 and J is TRBJ2-3; a weak D match, TRBD2 (6 bases). V dropped 0 bases and J dropped 7 bases, with 15 bases sitting between them. Germline CDR1 SGHRS, CDR2 YFSETQ. This CDR3 contains 15 residues. The CDR3 protein is CASSLVVGSKNTQYF. The DNA for the CDR3 is TGCGCCAGCAGCTTGGTCGTCGGGAGTAAAAATACGCAGTATTTT.

The DNA of the CDR3 is TGTGCCAGCAGCCCACTCTCCCAGGGCAGCCGGTACGAGCAGTACTTC. Its protein product is CASSPLSQGSRYEQYF. The chain links TRBV13 to TRBJ2-7; a weak D match, TRBD1 (5 bases). The V and J ends lost 5 bases and 4 bases respectively, with 21 bases between them. Germline V lookup: CDR1 PRHDT, CDR2 FYEKMQ (reference sequence). CDR3 length: 16 residues.

This chain connects TRBV5-6 to TRBJ2-1; D not certain. Between the trimmed V and J ends, which lost 4 bases and 4 bases, there was a span of 12 bases. Germline V CDR1 and CDR2: SGHDT, YYEEEE. The CDR3 length is 14 residues. The CDR3 protein is CASSRGSAYNEQFF. The CDR3 DNA sequence: TGTGCCAGCAGCCGAGGCTCTGCGTACAATGAGCAGTTCTTC. The full variable domain, its missing parts supplied by reference TRBV5-6 and TRBJ2-1, is DAGVTQSPTHLIKTRGQQVTLRCSPKSGHDTVSWYQQALGQGPQFIFQYYEEEERQRGNFPDRFSGHQFPNYSSELNVNALLLGDSALYLCASSRGSAYNEQFFGPGTRLTVL.

The chain uses TRBV4-1 and TRBJ1-2; D is possibly TRBD1 (5 bases). The CDR3 sequence is 15 residues long. CDR1 MGHRA and CDR2 YSYEKL come from the germline V gene. The V end was cut by 0 bases, the J end by 4 bases, with 12 bases between. The CDR3 DNA reads TGCGCCAGCAGCCAAGATGGGGGGGACTTCTATGGCTACACCTTC. Translation gives CASSQDGGDFYGYTF.

J is TRBJ1-6 and V is TRBV7-9; the D is unclear. The CDR3 is made up of 16 amino acids. The V and J ends lost 3 bases and 0 bases respectively, with 9 bases between them. Germline values: CDR1 SEHNR, CDR2 FQNEAQ (reference sequence). The CDR3 loop is CASSFEGSSYNSPLHF. The CDR3 DNA follows: TGTGCCAGCAGCTTCGAAGGGAGCTCCTATAATTCACCCCTCCACTTT.